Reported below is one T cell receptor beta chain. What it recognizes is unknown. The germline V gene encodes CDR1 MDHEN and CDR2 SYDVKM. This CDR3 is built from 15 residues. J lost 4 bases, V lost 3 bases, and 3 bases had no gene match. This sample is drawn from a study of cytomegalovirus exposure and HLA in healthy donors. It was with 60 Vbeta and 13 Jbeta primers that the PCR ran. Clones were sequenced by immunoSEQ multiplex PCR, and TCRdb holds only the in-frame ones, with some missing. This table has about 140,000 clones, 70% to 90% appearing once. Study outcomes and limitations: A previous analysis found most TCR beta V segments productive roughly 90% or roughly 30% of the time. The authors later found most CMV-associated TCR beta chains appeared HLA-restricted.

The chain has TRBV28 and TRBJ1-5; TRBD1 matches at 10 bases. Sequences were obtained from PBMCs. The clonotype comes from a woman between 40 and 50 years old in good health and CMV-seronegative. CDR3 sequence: CASSFDRGPNQPQHF. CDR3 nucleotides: TGTGCCAGCAGTTTCGACAGGGGGCCAAATCAGCCCCAGCATTTT.